This T cell receptor beta chain originates from a study of OX40 agonist ivuxolimab in advanced cancers. Turning to the study itself: Hepatocellular carcinoma, melanoma, renal cell or head and neck cancer was diagnosed in the dose-escalation patients.

Regarding the study as a whole: CD4+ and CD8+ T cells in blood underwent clonal expansion by week 6 at 0.1 to 3.0 mg/kg.

This clone is judged medium-sized. Its specificity is unknown. Sequenced by immunoSEQ multiplex PCR; TCRdb stores in-frame clones only, minus some. The data hold tens of thousands of clones, with 82% observed a single time. The CDR3 spans 14 residues. V lost 4 bases, J lost 5 bases, and 6 bases stayed unmatched. CDR1 is LGHNA, CDR2 YNFKEQ, per germline. This chain uses TRBV4-2 with TRBJ1-2; the match to TRBD1 covers 8 bases. The origin of this receptor is an adult with an advanced solid tumor such as melanoma, head and neck, liver or kidney cancer. The sequencing used CD4+ or CD8+ T cells sorted from blood, collected in a trial of the OX40 agonist ivuxolimab. CDR3 loop: CASSLSGTGYGYTF. The DNA of the CDR3 is TGTGCCAGCAGCCTATCCGGGACAGGTTATGGCTACACCTTC.